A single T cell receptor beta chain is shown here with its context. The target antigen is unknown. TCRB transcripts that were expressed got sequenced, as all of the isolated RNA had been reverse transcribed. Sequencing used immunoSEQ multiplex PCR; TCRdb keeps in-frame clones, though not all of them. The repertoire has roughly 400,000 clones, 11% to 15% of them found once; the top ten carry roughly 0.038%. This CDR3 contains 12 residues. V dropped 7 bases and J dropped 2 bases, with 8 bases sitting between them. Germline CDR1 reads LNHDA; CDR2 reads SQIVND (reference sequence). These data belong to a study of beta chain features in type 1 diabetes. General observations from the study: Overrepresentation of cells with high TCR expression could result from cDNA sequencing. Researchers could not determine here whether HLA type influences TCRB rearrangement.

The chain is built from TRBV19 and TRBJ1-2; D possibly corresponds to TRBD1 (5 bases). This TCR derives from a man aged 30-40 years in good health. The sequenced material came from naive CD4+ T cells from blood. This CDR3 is CASKRQNYGYTF. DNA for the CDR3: TGTGCCAGTAAAAGACAGAACTATGGCTACACCTTC.